This TCR beta chain derives from a study of tumor-infiltrating lymphocytes in localized non-small cell lung cancer. The overall study: Each patient gave resected tumor and non-adjacent uninvolved lung tissue.

Study-level findings and limits: No link was found between tumor T-cell fraction and recurrence-free survival. Immunotypes IM1 and IM2 had similar TCR-derived T-cell fractions. Each assay used a separate piece of the same tissue.

CDR3 length equals 15 residues. V shed 0 bases and J 4 bases; nucleotides not matched to a gene: 5. Per the germline V gene, CDR1 is MNHEY and CDR2 is SVGAGI. The repertoire was sequenced with immunoSEQ multiplex PCR; TCRdb's copy has only in-frame clones and lacks some. The sample lists 10,000 to 15,000 clones; roughly 80% were seen once. Worth noting for this clone: Its antigen is as yet unknown.

The TCR originated in a human donor with non-small cell lung cancer. This chain links TRBV6-5 with TRBJ1-1; 7 bases agree with TRBD1. The specimen was lung tumor tissue. CDR3 DNA sequence: TGTGCCAGCAGTTACTCTCGACAGGGCACCACTGAAGCTTTCTTT. Translating it yields CASSYSRQGTTEAFF.